This T cell receptor (beta chain) emerged from a study of Graves' ophthalmopathy and Graves' hyperthyroidism. Study-level background: Prior to any treatment, peripheral blood was collected at the time of initial diagnosis.

This clonotype has only one observation. Antigen specificity is unknown. Germline loops: CDR1 SNHLY, CDR2 FYNNEI. This CDR3 has 16 amino acids. The ends lost 5 bases at V and 1 base at J; junction bases unmatched: 10. Study observations and caveats: Most expanded clonotypes from thyroid (those above 0.001 frequency) were also found in blood. It was with around 67% sensitivity and about 72% specificity that the model predicted ophthalmopathy progression.

PBMCs came from over 9.5 ml of fresh peripheral blood. The TCR beta CDR3 regions underwent amplification from RNA transcripts. HTBI primers primed a first-round RT-PCR, and a second-round multiplex PCR followed. Using its own MiXCR run on the multiplex PCR reads, TCRdb lists one record per CDR3 protein. Of more than 550,000 distinct CDR3 sequences listed, roughly 41% were seen once; the top ten hold 3.3%. The gene calls are TRBV2 and TRBJ2-5; 7 nucleotides agree with TRBD2. The sequenced sample consisted of peripheral blood. The receptor's source is an adult man with Graves' ophthalmopathy. CDR3 sequence reads: CASSLGAGRGQETQYF. The CDR3 nucleotides read TGTGCCAGCAGTTTAGGAGCGGGAAGGGGCCAAGAGACCCAGTACTTC.